The 30 T cell receptor beta chains below were found in one sample sequenced in a study of T cell responses to AZD1222 COVID-19 vaccine. TCRdb's copy holds only in-frame clones and misses some; the assay was immunoSEQ multiplex PCR. The repertoire holds over 110,000 clones, around 89% seen once, with 1.6% in the top ten. The material was peripheral blood, obtained on day 0 of AZD1222 vaccination. Receptors were obtained from an adult in good health.

The rearrangement links TRBV28 to TRBJ1-3; possible D gene TRBD1, 5 bases. CDR3 size: 13 residues. Per the germline V gene, CDR1 is MDHEN and CDR2 is SYDVKM. V lost 2 bases and J 9 bases, leaving 11 bases between the germline ends. The CDR3 DNA sequence: TGTGCCAGCAGTTTAAGGCAGGGTGGCACCATATATTTT. It codes for CASSLRQGGTIYF.

The J gene is TRBJ2-7, the V gene TRBV4-1, with 10 bases identical to TRBD1. The CDR3 has 15 amino acids. With 3 bases clipped from V and 3 bases from J, the junction kept 5 bases outside the gene matches. Germline V gene lookup returns CDR1 MGHRA and CDR2 YSYEKL. The CDR3 DNA follows: TGCGCCAGCAGCCACGGGACAGGGGTCGGCTACGAGCAGTACTTC. Its translation is CASSHGTGVGYEQYF.

The CDR3 DNA is TGTGCCAGCAGTTTACCTCGGGGAATACACGAAAAACTGTTTTTT. Translating it yields CASSLPRGIHEKLFF. The J gene is TRBJ1-4, the V gene TRBV28; D ambiguous. Trimming took off 2 bases at V and 8 bases at J, with 15 bases between the two ends. The CDR3 is 15 residues long. Germline CDR1 reads MDHEN; CDR2 reads SYDVKM.

V usage is TRBV3-1 (or the pseudogene TRBV3-2) and J usage is TRBJ1-2; D is ambiguous. Germline V gives CDR1 LGHDT, CDR2 YNNKEL (reference sequence). CDR3 length: 15 amino acids. V was trimmed by 0 bases and J by 4 bases, leaving 12 bases between them. CDR3 nucleotides: TGTGCCAGCAGCCAAGAAATAAGCGGATTCTATGGCTACACCTTC. Its translation is CASSQEISGFYGYTF.

Only a few counts were recorded for this clone. The chain carries TRBV28 and TRBJ1-4; 8 bases agree with TRBD1. The ends lost 8 bases at V and 7 bases at J; junction bases unmatched: 3. CDR3 length: 12 amino acids. Germline assignment: CDR1 MDHEN and CDR2 SYDVKM. CDR3 region: CASGQGVEKLFF. CDR3 nucleotide sequence: TGTGCCAGCGGACAGGGAGTTGAAAAACTGTTTTTT.

Here the CDR3 DNA reads TGTGCCGTTTCGGCTAGAAGTGAAAAACTGTTTTTT. It specifies CAVSARSEKLFF. The V call is TRBV30, the J call TRBJ1-4; D unclear. The germline gives CDR1 GTSNPN, CDR2 SVGIG (reference sequence). This CDR3 comprises 12 residues. V lost 8 bases, J lost 7 bases, and 14 bases lay in between.

The chain recombines TRBV7-3 with TRBJ2-3, with D possibly being TRBD1 (6 bases). There are 12 residues in the CDR3. The germline CDR1 and CDR2 sequences are SGHTA and FQGTGA. The V end was cut by 7 bases, the J end by 9 bases, with 14 bases between. CDR3 DNA sequence: TGTGCCAGCACCGGCACAGGGAAGACGCAGTATTTT. Translation gives CASTGTGKTQYF.

The V and J genes are TRBV9 and TRBJ2-1, with D perhaps matching TRBD1 (5 bases). The germline V gene encodes CDR1 SGDLS and CDR2 YYNGEE. This CDR3 region has 14 residues. Trimming stripped 2 bases from V and 1 base from J, with 7 bases between. The CDR3 nucleotides are TGTGCCAGCAGCGTGGGGCTTTCCTACAATGAGCAGTTCTTC. It yields the protein CASSVGLSYNEQFF.

This rearrangement joins TRBV5-1 to TRBJ2-1; 9 bases are a match to TRBD2. V was clipped by 1 base and J by 2 bases; unmatched bases: 4. The CDR3 loop spans 16 amino acids. Looked up from germline, CDR1 is SGHRS and CDR2 is YFSETQ. The CDR3 is CASSLYLAGPYNEQFF. CDR3 coding DNA: TGCGCCAGCAGCTTGTACCTAGCGGGACCCTACAATGAGCAGTTCTTC.

J is TRBJ1-4 and V is TRBV7-8; maybe TRBD1 (5 bases). V was trimmed by 2 bases and J by 8 bases, leaving 18 bases between them. The CDR3 runs to 16 residues. In germline, CDR1 is SGHVS, CDR2 FQNEAQ. The DNA of the CDR3 is TGTGCCAGCAGCTTACGGGGCCGGGACCTTCGGGAAAAACTGTTTTTT. The encoded protein is CASSLRGRDLREKLFF.

The chain couples TRBV27 to TRBJ2-3; TRBD2 aligns across 8 bases. This CDR3 spans 18 amino acids. CDR1 is MNHEY and CDR2 is SMNVEV in the germline V gene (reference sequence). V was clipped by 5 bases and J by 2 bases; unmatched bases: 15. The CDR3 DNA is TGTGCCAGCAGTACCCCTTTAGCGGGGCGGACCACCACAGATACGCAGTATTTT. Translating gives CASSTPLAGRTTTDTQYF.

The chain recombines TRBV5-1 with TRBJ1-2, with D unclear. Germline assignment: CDR1 SGHRS and CDR2 YFSETQ. CDR3 length: 13 residues. V was trimmed by 1 base and J by 4 bases, leaving 8 bases between them. The CDR3 here is CASSLLNGYGYTF. CDR3 nucleotides: TGCGCCAGCAGCTTGTTGAACGGCTATGGCTACACCTTC.

The rearrangement links TRBV19 to TRBJ1-6, with D uncertain. V was pared by 3 bases and J by 7 bases, with 16 bases between. The CDR3 spans 16 residues. Germline V gene data show CDR1 as LNHDA and CDR2 as SQIVND (reference sequence). The CDR3, as DNA: TGTGCCAGTAGTATTTGGAGGCGTGCCTTCAATTCACCCCTCCACTTT. Translating gives CASSIWRRAFNSPLHF. The variable domain in full, with the rest retrieved from reference TRBV19 and TRBJ1-6, is DGGITQSPKYLFRKEGQNVTLSCEQNLNHDAMYWYRQDPGQGLRLIYYSQIVNDFQKGDIAEGYSVSREKKESFPLTVTSAQKNPTAFYLCASSIWRRAFNSPLHFGNGTRLTVT.

This chain links TRBV24-1 with TRBJ2-2; D is perhaps TRBD1 or TRBD2 (5 bases each). Per germline, CDR1 KGHDR and CDR2 SFDVKD. V lost 4 bases and J 5 bases, leaving 10 bases between the germline ends. This CDR3 has 14 amino acids. CDR3 loop: CATSDGTITGELFF. The CDR3 DNA sequence: TGTGCCACCAGTGACGGGACCATAACCGGGGAGCTGTTTTTT.

The gene calls are TRBV5-1 and TRBJ2-7; 8 bases fit TRBD1. The CDR3 spans 13 residues. V trimming: 3 bases; J trimming: 5 bases; junction bases outside the gene matches: 4. Germline assignment: CDR1 SGHRS and CDR2 YFSETQ. CDR3 in amino acids: CASSSGQADEQYF. The CDR3 coding sequence is TGCGCCAGCAGCTCGGGACAGGCGGACGAGCAGTACTTC.

The J gene is TRBJ2-1, the V gene TRBV15; no reliable D call. The CDR3 extends over 11 amino acids. CDR1 and CDR2 from the germline V gene are LNHNV and YYDKDF (reference sequence). V lost 0 bases and J 8 bases, leaving 2 bases between the germline ends. DNA of the CDR3: TGTGCCACCAGCAGAGAGGATGAGCAGTTCTTC. Translated, it gives CATSREDEQFF.

The table lists this clone with a few counts. This chain links TRBV7-8 with TRBJ1-1, with a possible D match to TRBD1 (6 bases). The CDR3 runs 14 residues. The V gene lost 5 bases and the J gene lost 1 base, with 11 bases spanning the gap. The germline V gene encodes CDR1 SGHVS and CDR2 FQNEAQ. The CDR3 DNA reads TGTGCCAGCAGCCGAGGACAGTCGAACACTGAAGCTTTCTTT. Its translation: CASSRGQSNTEAFF. The whole variable domain, remainder taken from reference TRBV7-8 and TRBJ1-1, is GAGVSQSPRYKVAKRGQDVALRCDPISGHVSLFWYQQALGQGPEFLTYFQNEAQLDKSGLPSDRFFAERPEGSVSTLKIQRTQQEDSAVYLCASSRGQSNTEAFFGQGTRLTVV.

This clone occurred once. The CDR3 coding sequence is TGTGCCAGCAGTTTCTTCAATAAAGCTTTCTTT. Its translation: CASSFFNKAFF. The chain recombines TRBV12-3 or TRBV12-4 with TRBJ1-1; D gene ambiguous. The V end was cut by 3 bases, the J end by 9 bases, with 8 bases between. The CDR3 sequence is 11 residues long.

The chain uses TRBV4-1 and TRBJ2-3; D unresolved. The length of the CDR3 is 14 residues. Germline assignment: CDR1 MGHRA and CDR2 YSYEKL. The germline V and J ends were trimmed by 0 bases and 4 bases, with 8 bases remaining between them. The CDR3 coding sequence is TGCGCCAGCAGCCAAGATAGCCAGGCAGATACGCAGTATTTT. Amino acid sequence: CASSQDSQADTQYF.

CDR3 protein: CASSLKDLTGVYGYTF. For the CDR3, the DNA is TGTGCCAGCAGCTTGAAAGATTTAACCGGGGTCTATGGCTACACCTTC. The chain uses TRBV5-6 and TRBJ1-2; D is unclear. This CDR3 is 16 amino acids long. Germline CDR1 and CDR2: SGHDT and YYEEEE. V was clipped by 1 base and J by 4 bases, with 17 bases between them.

The rearrangement uses TRBV7-7 and TRBJ2-1, with D perhaps matching TRBD1 (6 bases). Germline lookup yields CDR1 SSHAT and CDR2 FNYEAQ (reference sequence). The V and J ends lost 5 bases and 6 bases respectively, with 11 bases between them. The length of the CDR3 is 13 residues. CDR3 in amino acids: CASSLEGGNEQFF. Here the CDR3 DNA reads TGTGCCAGCAGCCTAGAAGGGGGCAATGAGCAGTTCTTC.

This chain connects TRBV19 to TRBJ2-7, with 8 bases identical to TRBD1. Trimming removed 8 bases from V and 2 bases from J; junction bases left unmatched: 5. The germline gives CDR1 LNHDA, CDR2 SQIVND (reference sequence). This CDR3 contains 13 residues. The CDR3 DNA follows: TGTGCCAGTTCTCCGGGACAGGCCTACGAGCAGTACTTC. As protein: CASSPGQAYEQYF.

This clone was seen once. This chain links TRBV30 with TRBJ2-1; possible D gene TRBD1, 5 bases. This CDR3 has 13 residues. The germline V gene has CDR1 GTSNPN and CDR2 SVGIG (reference sequence). V dropped 1 base and J dropped 5 bases, with 9 bases sitting between them. CDR3 sequence: CAWSAQVDNEQFF. CDR3 coding DNA: TGTGCCTGGAGTGCACAGGTAGACAATGAGCAGTTCTTC.

This chain connects TRBV6-1 to TRBJ2-3, with no clear D. Between the trimmed V and J ends, which lost 3 bases and 5 bases, there was a span of 9 bases. CDR1 is MNHNS and CDR2 is SASEGT in the germline V gene. CDR3 size: 13 residues. DNA for the CDR3: TGTGCCAGCAGTGACCCGACGGGAGATACGCAGTATTTT. Translating it yields CASSDPTGDTQYF.

With regard to this clone: Because the CDR3 is missing its conserved closing phenylalanine or tryptophan, this is likely a read error. No DNA is shown, since the ends of the CDR3 on it are uncertain; the CDR3 is the one TCRdb lists. This sequence joins TRBV6-4 and TRBJ2-3; the DNA was not compared with TRBD2, the D call given in the table. Germline assignment: CDR1 MRHNA and CDR2 SNTAGT. Counting both end residues, the CDR3 totals 13 amino acids. This CDR3 is CASSDSMAGAPSV.

This clone was seen a single time. The chain links TRBV24-1 to TRBJ2-3; 14 bases are a match to TRBD2. Germline V gives CDR1 KGHDR, CDR2 SFDVKD. V lost 5 bases and J lost 5; bases outside the gene matches: 5. CDR3 length equals 16 residues. The CDR3 DNA is TGTGCCACCAGTGCGACTAGCGGGAGGGCTAGAGATACGCAGTATTTT. Protein sequence: CATSATSGRARDTQYF.

The V call is TRBV7-6, the J call TRBJ2-5; 8 bases fit TRBD2. Germline trimming cut 3 bases from V and 2 bases from J; bases unmatched to any gene: 5. From germline, CDR1 is SGHVS and CDR2 FNYEAQ. The CDR3 is 15 residues long. CDR3 in amino acids: CASSFQLAVQETQYF. Here the CDR3 DNA reads TGTGCCAGCAGCTTCCAACTAGCGGTTCAAGAGACCCAGTACTTC.

For this clone: Other DNA sequences in this sample translate to the same CDR3. V is TRBV20-1 and J is TRBJ1-2; 9 nucleotides line up with TRBD1. The CDR3 has 11 amino acids. V trimming: 6 bases; J trimming: 7 bases; junction bases outside the gene matches: 3. Germline CDR1 DFQATT, CDR2 SNEGSKA (reference sequence). The DNA of the CDR3 is TGCAGTGCATCGGGACAGGGTGGCTACACCTTC. It encodes CSASGQGGYTF.

This chain connects TRBV7-9 to TRBJ1-2; perhaps TRBD1 as D (5 bases). Trimming took 5 bases from V and 1 from J, leaving 11 bases between them. CDR1 and CDR2 from the germline V gene are SEHNR and FQNEAQ (reference sequence). The CDR3 covers 14 residues. The chain's CDR3 is CASSPWTNNYGYTF. In DNA form, the CDR3 reads TGTGCCAGCAGCCCCTGGACAAATAACTATGGCTACACCTTC.

The CDR3 spells CASSQQGGNTEAFF. The CDR3 DNA reads TGTGCCAGCAGCCAACAGGGGGGGAACACTGAAGCTTTCTTT. V gene TRBV7-3 combines with J gene TRBJ1-1, with TRBD1 matching over 8 bases. V dropped 5 bases and J dropped 1; count of bases not matched to a gene: 3. Germline V gives CDR1 SGHTA, CDR2 FQGTGA. The CDR3 length is 14 residues.